The 18 T cell receptor beta chains given below trace back to one sample, sequenced in a study of T cell responses to AZD1222 COVID-19 vaccine. This table comes from immunoSEQ multiplex PCR, and its TCRdb copy is limited to in-frame clones, with some not included. The sample holds approximately 150,000 clones, 80% to 95% seen once. Sample: peripheral blood, taken on day 0 of AZD1222 vaccination. All receptors derive from an adult in good health.

The sample holds a few counts of this clone. The chain combines TRBV3-1 (or the pseudogene TRBV3-2) with TRBJ1-1; D is unresolved. Germline CDR1 is LGHDT and CDR2 is YNNKEL (reference sequence). Trimming removed 0 bases from V and 5 bases from J, with 7 bases in between. The CDR3 contains 13 residues. This CDR3 is CASSQDGTTEAFF. In DNA form, the CDR3 reads TGTGCCAGCAGCCAAGATGGTACAACTGAAGCTTTCTTT.

The CDR3 sequence is CASSIRRAPVVGNTIYF. DNA for the CDR3: TGTGCCAGTAGTATCCGGCGGGCCCCGGTGGTTGGAAACACCATATATTTT. The chain carries TRBV19 and TRBJ1-3; D is unclear. The CDR3 totals 17 residues. Trimming took off 3 bases at V and 3 bases at J, with 18 bases between the two ends. Germline V gene sequence: CDR1 LNHDA, CDR2 SQIVND (reference sequence).

This chain uses TRBV9 with TRBJ1-3, with TRBD1 identical over 12 bases. Per germline, CDR1 SGDLS and CDR2 YYNGEE. Losses at the gene ends were 3 bases for V and 2 bases for J; bases not matched to a gene: 9. The CDR3 is 18 residues long. DNA for the CDR3: TGTGCCAGCAGCGCCCGCCCGGGACAGGGGGCGCCTGGAAACACCATATATTTT. Amino acid sequence: CASSARPGQGAPGNTIYF.

The chain joins TRBV6-2 or TRBV6-3 to TRBJ1-4; 7 bases line up with TRBD1. Germline lookup yields CDR1 MNHEY and CDR2 SVGEGT. The CDR3 runs 13 residues. With V trimmed by 6 bases and J by 5 bases, 3 bases remained unmatched. CDR3 sequence (DNA): TGTGCCAGCAGCGGCAGGGGGAATGAAAAACTGTTTTTT. Protein: CASSGRGNEKLFF.

The genes are TRBV10-2 and TRBJ1-6; no clear D gene. V gave up 3 bases and J gave up 9 bases, with 9 bases separating them. The CDR3 runs to 13 residues. Germline values: CDR1 WSHSY, CDR2 SAAADI. The CDR3 protein is CASSEVGSSPLHF. In nucleotides, the CDR3 is TGCGCCAGCAGTGAAGTCGGGAGTTCACCCCTCCACTTT.

V and J are TRBV6-1 and TRBJ2-1, with TRBD2 matching 7 bases. The germline V gene has CDR1 MNHNS and CDR2 SASEGT. Trimming took 3 bases from V and 5 from J; bases not matched to a gene: 4. This CDR3 comprises 14 residues. CDR3 nucleotide sequence: TGTGCCAGCAGTGAGCTAGCGGTCAACAATGAGCAGTTCTTC. Its translation: CASSELAVNNEQFF.

The chain couples TRBV6-4 to TRBJ2-2; the D gene is possibly TRBD2 (6 bases). V was trimmed by 8 bases and J by 3 bases, leaving 10 bases between them. Germline V gives CDR1 MRHNA, CDR2 SNTAGT. This CDR3 has 13 amino acids. The CDR3: CASGGSDTGELFF. For the CDR3, the DNA is TGTGCCAGCGGGGGGTCGGACACCGGGGAGCTGTTTTTT.

This rearrangement joins TRBV6-4 to TRBJ2-2; 9 bases match TRBD1. Germline V gives CDR1 MRHNA, CDR2 SNTAGT. This CDR3 comprises 15 residues. The V gene end was trimmed by 4 bases and the J gene end by 5 bases; junction bases not matched to a gene: 5. CDR3 DNA sequence: TGTGCCAGCAGTGGCTCCGGGACAGGGACCGGGGAGCTGTTTTTT. Its protein is CASSGSGTGTGELFF.

The V and J genes are TRBV7-9 and TRBJ1-4; 9 bases agree with TRBD1. The CDR3 loop spans 17 amino acids. Germline-derived CDR1 and CDR2 are SEHNR and FQNEAQ (reference sequence). V gave up 5 bases and J gave up 5 bases; unmatched junction bases: 12. CDR3 region: CASSPITPTGGNEKLFF. CDR3 bases: TGTGCCAGCAGCCCCATCACACCGACAGGGGGGAATGAAAAACTGTTTTTT.

CDR3: CASSDTQASNEQFF. In DNA form, the CDR3 reads TGTGCCAGCAGTGATACCCAGGCCTCCAATGAGCAGTTCTTC. The chain couples TRBV2 to TRBJ2-1; D ambiguous. Germline loops: CDR1 SNHLY, CDR2 FYNNEI. V was trimmed by 3 bases and J by 6 bases, leaving 12 bases between them. The CDR3 has 14 residues.

The chain employs TRBV18 and TRBJ1-5; perhaps TRBD1 as D (6 bases). V gave up 3 bases and J gave up 4 bases, with 13 bases separating them. The CDR3 length is 15 residues. Germline V lookup: CDR1 KGHSH, CDR2 LQKENI. CDR3 sequence: CASSPQAGDNQPQHF. Written as DNA, the CDR3 is TGTGCCAGCTCACCCCAAGCAGGGGATAATCAGCCCCAGCATTTT.

This clone was observed once. V is TRBV10-3 and J is TRBJ1-2; D is possibly TRBD1 (5 bases). The CDR3 has 12 residues. V lost 3 bases to trimming and J lost 6 bases, with 8 bases between them. Germline assignment: CDR1 ENHRY and CDR2 SYGVKD. In DNA, the CDR3 is TGTGCCATCAGTGATTTAGGGGATGGCTACACCTTC. This gives the protein CAISDLGDGYTF.

This rearrangement joins TRBV6-5 to TRBJ2-3; 8 bases align to TRBD2. CDR1 and CDR2 (germline): MNHEY, SVGAGI. The CDR3 length is 15 residues. J lost 6 bases, V lost 8 bases, and 13 bases had no gene match. The CDR3 protein is CASLGGGGIRDTQYF. CDR3 nucleotides: TGTGCCAGCCTAGGTGGCGGGGGGATTCGGGATACGCAGTATTTT.

This rearrangement joins TRBV28 to TRBJ2-4; D call uncertain. Deletions cut 2 bases from V and 4 bases from J, with 9 bases between. CDR3 length: 14 residues. Germline V lookup: CDR1 MDHEN, CDR2 SYDVKM. CDR3 amino acids: CASSLLVPKNIQYF. The CDR3 coding sequence is TGTGCCAGCAGTTTACTGGTTCCGAAAAACATTCAGTACTTC.

The gene calls are TRBV6-5 and TRBJ1-5; unclear D gene. In germline, CDR1 is MNHEY, CDR2 SVGAGI. Trimming left V 0 bases short and J 0 bases short, with 6 bases between. CDR3 length equals 15 residues. The CDR3 region is CASSYSGFSNQPQHF. DNA of the CDR3: TGTGCCAGCAGTTACTCAGGGTTTAGCAATCAGCCCCAGCATTTT.

V and J are TRBV11-2 and TRBJ1-2; tentatively, D is TRBD1 (5 bases). Germline CDR1 and CDR2: SGHAT and FQNNGV. V lost 4 bases and J lost 8, with 14 bases in between. The CDR3 totals 13 residues. CDR3 nucleotides: TGTGCCAGCAGCTCGCTTGGGAGGGGCGGCTACACCTTC. Its translation is CASSSLGRGGYTF.

The rearrangement uses TRBV5-1 and TRBJ1-1, with D unclear. Germline CDR1 is SGHRS and CDR2 is YFSETQ. The CDR3 sequence is 14 residues long. Trimming took off 0 bases at V and 1 base at J, with 7 bases between the two ends. CDR3 loop: CASSLEQRNTEAFF. For the CDR3, the DNA is TGCGCCAGCAGCTTGGAACAGCGGAACACTGAAGCTTTCTTT.

The J gene is TRBJ2-1, the V gene TRBV7-3; D is unclear. The V end lost 4 bases, the J end lost 2 bases, and 12 bases lay between the germline ends. The CDR3 contains 15 residues. CDR1 SGHTA and CDR2 FQGTGA come from the germline V gene. The CDR3 protein is CASSYGSATYNEQFF. CDR3 DNA sequence: TGTGCCAGCAGCTACGGCTCTGCCACCTACAATGAGCAGTTCTTC.